Each of the 15 T cell receptor beta chains below was sequenced from the same sample in a study of cytomegalovirus exposure and HLA in healthy donors (dated by TCRdb to the late 2010s). The method behind the library was the immunoSEQ multiplex PCR assay. For the multiplex PCR, a mixture combining 60 forward primers for TCR Vbeta segments and 13 reverse primers for TCR Jbeta segments was used. What TCRdb holds here is the immuneACCESS table cut down to in-frame rearrangements. Part of the clones is not present; checked against another copy, under half of the missing clones reflect an unresolved V gene, and the others are unexplained. The sample includes about 160,000 clones, with about four fifths observed a single time. The ten largest clones represent around 6.3% of the sample. Material for sequencing was PBMCs. Source of these receptors: a man aged 45-65 years in good health and CMV-seropositive.

The chain carries TRBV9 and TRBJ1-3; D unclear. The CDR3 has 16 amino acids. Germline CDR1 and CDR2: SGDLS and YYNGEE. The V end lost 0 bases, the J end lost 4 bases, and 14 bases lay between the germline ends. CDR3 DNA: TGTGCCAGCAGCGTAGCTAGCGAGACCTCGGGAAACACCATATATTTT. Its protein is CASSVASETSGNTIYF.

This chain joins TRBV10-3 and TRBJ2-5, with 7 bases aligning to TRBD2. The J segment lost 2 bases and the V segment lost 10 bases, leaving 16 bases of the junction unmatched. The germline V gene encodes CDR1 ENHRY and CDR2 SYGVKD. This CDR3 contains 16 residues. DNA of the CDR3: TGTGCCAGCCAACCGGCATCTAGCGGAGCTCAAGAGACCCAGTACTTC. Translating gives CASQPASSGAQETQYF.

The chain employs TRBV6-1 and TRBJ2-5, with 8 nucleotides matching TRBD1. The CDR3 covers 14 residues. Trimming at V came to 8 bases and at J to 11 bases, leaving 16 bases not matched to a gene. The germline CDR1 and CDR2 sequences are MNHNS and SASEGT. The CDR3 nucleotides are TGTGCCAGCCCTCCGGGACAGGCTCGTTTGAAGCAGTACTTC. Translating gives CASPPGQARLKQYF.

The count of this clone is one. The chain carries TRBV6-5 and TRBJ2-2, with 7 bases fitting TRBD1. CDR3 length: 14 amino acids. Trimming removed 6 bases from V and 3 bases from J; junction bases left unmatched: 4. The germline gives CDR1 MNHEY, CDR2 SVGAGI. The CDR3 region is CASSTGQHTGELFF. CDR3 nucleotides: TGTGCCAGCAGCACGGGACAGCACACCGGGGAGCTGTTTTTT.

The V call is TRBV5-4, the J call TRBJ2-5; maybe TRBD1 (5 bases). Germline loops: CDR1 SGHNT, CDR2 YYREEE (reference sequence). This CDR3 comprises 15 residues. Trimming stripped 0 bases from V and 2 bases from J, with 11 bases between. CDR3 sequence: CASSLGPGQQETQYF. The CDR3 region has the DNA TGTGCCAGCAGCTTGGGGCCAGGGCAGCAAGAGACCCAGTACTTC.

The rearrangement joins TRBV5-8 to TRBJ2-7; TRBD2 is a possible D gene (5 bases). This CDR3 is 13 amino acids long. Germline V gives CDR1 SGHTS, CDR2 YDEGEE. With 2 bases removed from V and 2 bases from J, the gap between germline ends came to 8 bases. CDR3 loop: CASSLRETYEQYF. The CDR3 DNA sequence: TGTGCCAGCAGCTTAAGGGAGACCTACGAGCAGTACTTC.

This chain links TRBV4-2 with TRBJ2-5; 7 bases fit TRBD2. This CDR3 is 15 amino acids long. Germline loops: CDR1 LGHNA, CDR2 YNFKEQ. With V trimmed by 2 bases and J by 5 bases, 8 bases remained unmatched. In DNA, the CDR3 is TGTGCCAGCAGCCAAAGGGCGGGAGAGGGGGAGACCCAGTACTTC. Its protein is CASSQRAGEGETQYF.

J is TRBJ2-7 and V is TRBV27; maybe TRBD2 (5 bases). The germline V gene encodes CDR1 MNHEY and CDR2 SMNVEV (reference sequence). V shed 2 bases and J shed 3 bases, with 8 bases lying between them. CDR3 size: 13 residues. CDR3 coding DNA: TGTGCCAGCAGTTTAAAACGGGACTACGAGCAGTACTTC. Translation: CASSLKRDYEQYF.

The CDR3 spells CAISAGLAGSDTQYF. The CDR3 bases are TGTGCCATCAGTGCTGGACTAGCGGGATCAGATACGCAGTATTTT. The chain is built from TRBV10-3 and TRBJ2-3; TRBD2 matches at 12 bases. J was trimmed by 4 bases and V by 4 bases; bases with no gene match: 3. The CDR3 has 15 residues. Looked up from germline, CDR1 is ENHRY and CDR2 is SYGVKD.

The V call is TRBV27, the J call TRBJ2-3, with D unclear. The germline V gene has CDR1 MNHEY and CDR2 SMNVEV (reference sequence). The CDR3 length is 13 residues. Trimming took off 3 bases at V and 2 bases at J, with 6 bases between the two ends. CDR3 protein: CASSFQHTDTQYF. CDR3 nucleotides: TGTGCCAGCAGTTTCCAACACACAGATACGCAGTATTTT.

A single count supports this clone. The chain is built from TRBV9 and TRBJ1-1, with TRBD1 identical over 8 bases. The CDR3 contains 15 residues. V was pared by 4 bases and J by 0 bases, with 5 bases of the junction left unmatched. Germline loops: CDR1 SGDLS, CDR2 YYNGEE. In DNA form, the CDR3 reads TGTGCCAGCAGCACCCCGACAGGGGTGAACACTGAAGCTTTCTTT. It specifies CASSTPTGVNTEAFF.

As DNA, the CDR3 is TGTGCCAGCTCACCGGGACAGGGGACCTACGAGCAGTACTTC. Protein: CASSPGQGTYEQYF. The rearrangement links TRBV18 to TRBJ2-7; 10 bases are a match to TRBD1. Germline V CDR1 and CDR2: KGHSH, LQKENI. The V and J ends lost 3 bases and 2 bases, in that order; junction bases with no gene match: 1. The CDR3 is 14 residues long.

The chain has TRBV28 and TRBJ2-3; D possibly corresponds to TRBD2 (6 bases). Germline-derived CDR1 and CDR2 are MDHEN and SYDVKM. The CDR3 consists of 13 residues. The V end lost 6 bases, the J end lost 3 bases, and 10 bases lay between the germline ends. CDR3 nucleotide sequence: TGTGCCAGCAGGGAGGGTGGAACAGATACGCAGTATTTT. Encoded protein: CASREGGTDTQYF.

The chain has TRBV6-5 and TRBJ2-5; 7 bases agree with TRBD1. This CDR3 spans 13 amino acids. Trimming removed 11 bases from V and 2 bases from J; junction bases left unmatched: 8. Germline values: CDR1 MNHEY, CDR2 SVGAGI. The CDR3 DNA sequence: TGTGCCGCCCGAAGGACAGGACAAGAGACCCAGTACTTC. Translation: CAARRTGQETQYF.

V usage is TRBV5-1 and J usage is TRBJ1-2; possibly TRBD1 for D (5 bases). CDR1 is SGHRS and CDR2 is YFSETQ in the germline V gene. The CDR3 has 15 residues. Trimming left V 1 base short and J 0 bases short, with 10 bases between. CDR3 protein: CASSLLQGTNYGYTF. CDR3 sequence (DNA): TGCGCCAGCAGCTTGTTGCAGGGCACTAACTATGGCTACACCTTC.